The following is a T cell receptor (beta chain) sequence with its context. Antigen unknown. The record originates from a study of cytomegalovirus exposure and HLA in healthy donors. This table comes from immunoSEQ multiplex PCR, and its TCRdb copy is limited to in-frame clones, with some not included. The sample has some 98,000 clones, 87% seen once. Study-level findings and limits: The study designated fewer than 200 TCR beta chains cytomegalovirus-associated. The majority of TCR sequences were rare, yet some public TCRs appeared in many donors.

With 5 bases clipped from V and 5 bases from J, the junction kept 7 bases outside the gene matches. The CDR3 is 15 residues long. In germline, CDR1 is SGHRS, CDR2 YFSETQ. This chain joins TRBV5-1 and TRBJ2-1; TRBD1 matches at 10 bases. The TCR sequence derives from a man between 18 and 29 years old in good health and CMV-seropositive. Sequencing was done on a sample of PBMCs. The CDR3 region is CASRNGQGVHNEQFF. In DNA form, the CDR3 reads TGCGCCAGCAGGAACGGACAGGGGGTCCACAATGAGCAGTTCTTC. Supplemented by reference TRBV5-1 and TRBJ2-1, the full variable domain reads KAGVTQTPRYLIKTRGQQVTLSCSPISGHRSVSWYQQTPGQGLQFLFEYFSETQRNKGNFPGRFSGRQFSNSRSEMNVSTLELGDSALYLCASRNGQGVHNEQFFGPGTRLTVL.